One and the same sample provided the 21 T cell receptor beta chains below, sequenced in a study of cytomegalovirus exposure and HLA in healthy donors. The primer mix had 60 Vbeta and 13 Jbeta primers. Here immunoSEQ multiplex PCR was the method, and the copy in TCRdb shows in-frame clones only, minus some. The sample consists of roughly 54,000 clones, 70% of them appearing once. The source material was PBMCs. Receptors were obtained from a woman aged 60-75 years in good health and CMV-seropositive.

The chain is built from TRBV11-2 and TRBJ1-1; 9 bases agree with TRBD1. The CDR3 has 15 amino acids. CDR1 is SGHAT and CDR2 is FQNNGV in the germline V gene. V dropped 4 bases and J dropped 11; count of bases not matched to a gene: 14. The CDR3 nucleotides read TGTGCCAGCAGCTCTTCCGGGACAGGGAGCGTCGGGGCTTTCTTT. Translated, it gives CASSSSGTGSVGAFF.

The rearrangement links TRBV9 to TRBJ1-6; 8 bases agree with TRBD1. After removal of 4 bases from V and 9 bases from J, the junction contained 12 bases not matched to a gene. Germline V gene lookup returns CDR1 SGDLS and CDR2 YYNGEE. The CDR3 is made up of 16 amino acids. CDR3 nucleotide sequence: TGTGCCAGCAGCCCGAGAGCCACAGGGGGATCTTCACCCCTCCACTTT. Amino acid sequence: CASSPRATGGSSPLHF.

This clone was counted once. The chain is built from TRBV7-2 and TRBJ1-4, with TRBD1 matching over 10 bases. The germline V gene has CDR1 SGHTA and CDR2 FQGNSA. CDR3 length: 15 amino acids. J was trimmed by 6 bases and V by 6 bases; bases with no gene match: 7. The CDR3 reads CASSFGTGEHEKLFF. The CDR3 nucleotides are TGTGCCAGCAGTTTTGGGACAGGGGAACATGAAAAACTGTTTTTT.

J is TRBJ2-1 and V is TRBV7-8; D is perhaps TRBD2 (6 bases). This CDR3 has 12 amino acids. Trimming shortened V by 2 bases and J by 13 bases, and 12 bases separated the two germline ends. Germline V CDR1 and CDR2: SGHVS, FQNEAQ. Here the CDR3 reads CASSLNRDFQFF. The CDR3, as DNA: TGTGCCAGCAGCTTAAACCGGGACTTCCAGTTCTTC.

The rearrangement uses TRBV7-6 and TRBJ1-2; D ambiguous. This CDR3 contains 14 residues. V lost 8 bases and J lost 8, with 21 bases in between. Looked up from germline, CDR1 is SGHVS and CDR2 is FNYEAQ. CDR3 region: CASGGYGGDLGYTF. The CDR3 DNA follows: TGTGCCAGCGGTGGATACGGAGGAGACCTGGGCTACACCTTC.

The table lists this clone with a few counts. The rearrangement joins TRBV5-1 to TRBJ1-2; D might be TRBD1 (5 bases). The CDR3 has 13 amino acids. Germline CDR1 reads SGHRS; CDR2 reads YFSETQ. V dropped 8 bases and J dropped 4 bases, with 15 bases sitting between them. Here the CDR3 reads CASSAGQFYGYTF. Here the CDR3 DNA reads TGCGCCAGTTCAGCAGGGCAGTTCTATGGCTACACCTTC.

This clone has more than one count but fewer than ten. The chain employs TRBV6-1 and TRBJ1-2; D gene uncertain. The CDR3 runs to 12 residues. Trimming removed 5 bases at V and 3 bases at J, with 7 bases between. Looked up from germline, CDR1 is MNHNS and CDR2 is SASEGT. CDR3 in DNA: TGTGCCAGCAGTTTAACAGACTATGGCTACACCTTC. Amino acids: CASSLTDYGYTF.

The gene calls are TRBV9 and TRBJ2-2; D gene unclear. CDR3 length equals 15 residues. Trimming took off 0 bases at V and 7 bases at J, with 13 bases between the two ends. CDR1 SGDLS and CDR2 YYNGEE come from the germline V gene. The CDR3, as DNA: TGTGCCAGCAGCGTAGCAAGCGCGGTCGGCGGGGAGCTGTTTTTT. Its protein product is CASSVASAVGGELFF.

The gene calls are TRBV27 and TRBJ2-1; D may be TRBD1 (5 bases). From germline, CDR1 is MNHEY and CDR2 SMNVEV (reference sequence). Deletions cut 6 bases from V and 2 bases from J, with 20 bases between. This CDR3 comprises 17 residues. As DNA, the CDR3 is TGTGCCAGCAGGCTTCACCCCACAGGTCCCCCCTACAATGAGCAGTTCTTC. Protein sequence: CASRLHPTGPPYNEQFF.

This chain uses TRBV7-2 with TRBJ1-1; no clear D gene. Germline-derived CDR1 and CDR2 are SGHTA and FQGNSA. Deletions cut 3 bases from V and 6 bases from J, with 20 bases between. The CDR3 covers 16 residues. Here the CDR3 DNA reads TGTGCCAGCAGCTTTTTCAGCCTGAGTGCGAGGGCTGAAGCTTTCTTT. Protein sequence: CASSFFSLSARAEAFF.

This clone was detected only once. The chain links TRBV18 to TRBJ2-1; 8 bases are a match to TRBD2. The CDR3 extends over 15 amino acids. The germline V gene encodes CDR1 KGHSH and CDR2 LQKENI. With V trimmed by 3 bases and J by 6 bases, 7 bases remained unmatched. CDR3 DNA sequence: TGTGCCAGCTCACCCGCCAGCGGGGGAATCAATGAGCAGTTCTTC. Translating gives CASSPASGGINEQFF.

The chain employs TRBV6-1 and TRBJ1-2, with TRBD1 identical over 8 bases. CDR3 length equals 12 residues. CDR1 is MNHNS and CDR2 is SASEGT in the germline V gene. The V gene end was trimmed by 5 bases and the J gene end by 5 bases; junction bases not matched to a gene: 1. The CDR3 reads CASSTGGYGYTF. As DNA, the CDR3 is TGTGCCAGCAGTACAGGGGGGTATGGCTACACCTTC.

V is TRBV7-2 and J is TRBJ2-7; D is possibly TRBD2 (5 bases). The CDR3 spans 13 residues. The V gene lost 3 bases and the J gene lost 3 bases, with 9 bases spanning the gap. In germline, CDR1 is SGHTA, CDR2 FQGNSA. The CDR3 DNA follows: TGTGCCAGCAGCTTTTCGACTAACTACGAGCAGTACTTC. Translating gives CASSFSTNYEQYF.

In the case of this clone: A much larger clone differs by one base, so this may be a read error. The V call is TRBV11-3, the J call TRBJ1-5; weak D call: TRBD1 (6 bases). V was trimmed by 2 bases and J by 7 bases, leaving 18 bases between them. CDR3 length: 16 amino acids. Germline values: CDR1 SGHNT, CDR2 YENEEA. The CDR3 sequence is CASSLLGSGAGQPQHF. Written as DNA, the CDR3 is TGTGCCAGCAGCTTACTAGGTTCAGGGGCGGGCCAGCCCCAGCATTTT.

The J gene is TRBJ2-4, the V gene TRBV5-1, with D possibly matching TRBD2 (6 bases). The V and J ends lost 1 base and 9 bases respectively, with 20 bases between them. This CDR3 is built from 16 residues. The germline gives CDR1 SGHRS, CDR2 YFSETQ. This CDR3 reads CASSLFSAEGGVIQYF. The DNA of the CDR3 is TGCGCCAGCAGCTTGTTTTCGGCCGAAGGAGGGGTCATTCAGTACTTC.

This chain connects TRBV5-1 to TRBJ2-3, with 7 bases fitting TRBD2. CDR3 length: 16 residues. Germline V CDR1 and CDR2: SGHRS, YFSETQ. The V gene end was trimmed by 0 bases and the J gene end by 1 base; junction bases not matched to a gene: 5. The CDR3 loop is CASSLANRGGTDTQYF. For the CDR3, the DNA is TGCGCCAGCAGCTTGGCCAACCGGGGGGGCACAGATACGCAGTATTTT.

A few counts support this clone. CDR3 sequence reads: CASSPIGLAGGPDNEQFF. The CDR3 DNA reads TGTGCCAGCAGTCCGATAGGACTAGCGGGGGGGCCGGACAATGAGCAGTTCTTC. The V and J genes are TRBV14 and TRBJ2-1; 15 nucleotides agree with TRBD2. The germline CDR1 and CDR2 sequences are SGHDN and FVKESK. CDR3 length: 18 residues. Losses at the gene ends were 6 bases for V and 5 bases for J; bases not matched to a gene: 11.

This chain connects TRBV2 to TRBJ2-2, with 13 bases lining up with TRBD2. The CDR3 is made up of 16 amino acids. CDR1 and CDR2 (germline): SNHLY, FYNNEI. After removal of 11 bases from V and 4 bases from J, the junction contained 10 bases not matched to a gene. Here the CDR3 reads CASKRTSGGPTGELFF. The DNA for the CDR3 is TGTGCCTCCAAAAGGACTAGCGGGGGACCCACCGGGGAGCTGTTTTTT.

There are a few counts of this clone. One junction end disagrees with the germline gene, perhaps due to a read error. The chain is built from TRBV18 and TRBJ2-5, with D hard to call. The CDR3 loop spans 14 amino acids. Germline lookup yields CDR1 KGHSH and CDR2 LQKENI. Written as DNA, the CDR3 is TGTGCCAGCTCACCAAAAGACGGTCGAGAGGCCCAGTACTTC. Protein: CASSPKDGREAQYF.

This clone is a singleton in its sample. This sequence joins TRBV30 and TRBJ1-1; no reliable D call. Germline loops: CDR1 GTSNPN, CDR2 SVGIG (reference sequence). Trimming removed 3 bases at V and 1 base at J, with 12 bases between. The CDR3 has 14 residues. The CDR3 DNA sequence: TGTGCCTGGAGGCAGGTCCCAGGGAACACTGAAGCTTTCTTT. It translates to CAWRQVPGNTEAFF.

The table lists this clone with a few counts. The chain joins TRBV27 to TRBJ2-1; maybe TRBD2 (6 bases). The germline gives CDR1 MNHEY, CDR2 SMNVEV (reference sequence). Trimming took off 4 bases at V and 5 bases at J, with 12 bases between the two ends. CDR3 size: 14 residues. The chain's CDR3 is CASSSQGLNNEQFF. Here the CDR3 DNA reads TGTGCCAGCAGTTCGCAGGGACTCAACAATGAGCAGTTCTTC.